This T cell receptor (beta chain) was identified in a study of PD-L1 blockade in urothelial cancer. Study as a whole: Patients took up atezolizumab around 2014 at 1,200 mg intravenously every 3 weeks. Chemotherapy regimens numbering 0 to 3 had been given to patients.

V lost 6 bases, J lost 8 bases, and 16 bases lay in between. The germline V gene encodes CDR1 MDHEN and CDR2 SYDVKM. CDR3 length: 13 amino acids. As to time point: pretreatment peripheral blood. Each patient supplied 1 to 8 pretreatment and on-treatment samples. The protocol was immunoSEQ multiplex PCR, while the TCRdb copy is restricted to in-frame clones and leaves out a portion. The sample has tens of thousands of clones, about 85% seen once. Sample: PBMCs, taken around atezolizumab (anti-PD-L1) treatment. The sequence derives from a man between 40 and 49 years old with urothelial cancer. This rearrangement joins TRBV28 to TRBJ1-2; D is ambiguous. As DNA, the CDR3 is TGTGCCAGCAGAGACCCAACGGGAGACGGCTACACCTTC. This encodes CASRDPTGDGYTF.